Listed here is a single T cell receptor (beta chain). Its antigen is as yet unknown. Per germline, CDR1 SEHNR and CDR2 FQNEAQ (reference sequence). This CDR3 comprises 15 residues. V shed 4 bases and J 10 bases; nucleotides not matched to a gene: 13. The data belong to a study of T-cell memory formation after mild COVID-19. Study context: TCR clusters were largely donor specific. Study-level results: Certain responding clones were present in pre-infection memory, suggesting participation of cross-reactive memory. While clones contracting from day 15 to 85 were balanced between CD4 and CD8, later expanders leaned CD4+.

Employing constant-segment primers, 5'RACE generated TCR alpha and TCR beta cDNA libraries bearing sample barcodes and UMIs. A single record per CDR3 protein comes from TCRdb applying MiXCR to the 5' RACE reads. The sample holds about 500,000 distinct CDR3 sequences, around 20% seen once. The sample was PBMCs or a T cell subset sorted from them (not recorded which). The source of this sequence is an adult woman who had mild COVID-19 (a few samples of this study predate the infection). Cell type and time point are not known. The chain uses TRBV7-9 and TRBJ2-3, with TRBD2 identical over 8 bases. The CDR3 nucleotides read TGTGCCAGCAGCTACCCCGGGGGGGGCCGGGAATCGCAGTATTTT. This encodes CASSYPGGGRESQYF.